Each of the 22 T cell receptor beta chains below was sequenced from the same sample in a study of OX40 agonist ivuxolimab in advanced cancers. The protocol was immunoSEQ multiplex PCR, while the TCRdb copy is restricted to in-frame clones and leaves out a portion. The repertoire holds 70,000 to 95,000 clones, with under 95% as singletons. The sample in question was CD4+ or CD8+ T cells sorted from blood, obtained in a trial of the OX40 agonist ivuxolimab. These TCRs come from an adult with an advanced solid tumor such as melanoma, head and neck, liver or kidney cancer.

The chain carries TRBV9 and TRBJ2-2; no firm D call. The germline V gene encodes CDR1 SGDLS and CDR2 YYNGEE. The CDR3 contains 13 residues. The ends were cut back, 2 bases at V and 7 bases at J, with 9 bases in the middle. The CDR3 sequence is CASSVLGYGELFF. Here the CDR3 DNA reads TGTGCCAGCAGCGTTCTGGGGTACGGGGAGCTGTTTTTT.

The chain links TRBV5-1 to TRBJ2-1, with 10 nucleotides matching TRBD1. The length of the CDR3 is 13 residues. The trim removed 4 bases at V and 15 bases at J, leaving 10 bases unmatched. In germline, CDR1 is SGHRS, CDR2 YFSETQ. For the CDR3, the DNA is TGCGCCAGCAGCACTGAATTCCGGGACAGGGGGTTCTTC. Its protein product is CASSTEFRDRGFF.

The genes are TRBV11-2 and TRBJ2-5; D gene uncertain. From germline, CDR1 is SGHAT and CDR2 FQNNGV. V lost 4 bases, J lost 5 bases, and 5 bases lay in between. The CDR3 sequence is 11 residues long. CDR3 coding DNA: TGTGCCAGCAGCTACGGGGAGACCCAGTACTTC. As protein: CASSYGETQYF.

This clone came up once. The chain links TRBV13 to TRBJ2-7; D gene uncertain. Germline V gene lookup returns CDR1 PRHDT and CDR2 FYEKMQ (reference sequence). This CDR3 is built from 12 residues. Deletions cut 0 bases from V and 10 bases from J, with 10 bases between. The CDR3 loop reads CASSLGFSDQYF. CDR3 coding DNA: TGTGCCAGCAGCTTAGGCTTCAGCGATCAGTACTTC.

This rearrangement joins TRBV7-9 to TRBJ2-1; D ambiguous. V lost 2 bases and J 0 bases, leaving 17 bases between the germline ends. Germline-derived CDR1 and CDR2 are SEHNR and FQNEAQ (reference sequence). The length of the CDR3 is 18 residues. The CDR3 coding sequence is TGTGCCAGCAGCTTAATCGGGTCCCGGCTGAGCTCCTACAATGAGCAGTTCTTC. Its protein is CASSLIGSRLSSYNEQFF.

J is TRBJ1-5 and V is TRBV19; D uncertain. Germline assignment: CDR1 LNHDA and CDR2 SQIVND (reference sequence). The CDR3 is made up of 13 amino acids. Trimming removed 2 bases at V and 5 bases at J, with 7 bases between. The chain's CDR3 is CASSITRDQPQHF. The DNA for the CDR3 is TGTGCCAGTAGTATAACAAGGGATCAGCCCCAGCATTTT.

The V and J genes are TRBV4-1 and TRBJ1-3, with 9 bases fitting TRBD1. Germline trimming cut 4 bases from V and 7 bases from J; bases unmatched to any gene: 11. Germline V gives CDR1 MGHRA, CDR2 YSYEKL. The CDR3 sequence is 16 residues long. In DNA form, the CDR3 reads TGCGCCAGCAGCCCCTTATTCCGGGACAGGGACAACACCATATATTTT. Amino acids: CASSPLFRDRDNTIYF.

The J gene is TRBJ2-1, the V gene TRBV27; D might be TRBD1 or TRBD2, each matching 5 bases. The CDR3 has 13 residues. V lost 3 bases and J lost 8, with 11 bases in between. Germline V gives CDR1 MNHEY, CDR2 SMNVEV (reference sequence). The CDR3 sequence is CASSLGPDDEQFF. CDR3 nucleotide sequence: TGTGCCAGCAGTTTGGGACCAGACGATGAGCAGTTCTTC.

DNA of the CDR3: TGCAGCGTTTCGGGAGGGTCCTACAATGAGCAGTTCTTC. Amino acids: CSVSGGSYNEQFF. The J gene is TRBJ2-1, the V gene TRBV29-1; 8 bases agree with TRBD2. Germline V CDR1 and CDR2: SQVTM, ANQGSEA. The CDR3 is 13 residues long. V gave up 5 bases and J gave up 1 base; unmatched junction bases: 1.

The J gene is TRBJ2-7, the V gene TRBV19; D call uncertain. CDR1 is LNHDA and CDR2 is SQIVND in the germline V gene (reference sequence). V dropped 5 bases and J dropped 7 bases, with 15 bases sitting between them. CDR3 length equals 13 residues. CDR3 in DNA: TGTGCCAGTAGTTTAACCGGGTCCACTGAGCAGTACTTC. Residues: CASSLTGSTEQYF.

The genes are TRBV2 and TRBJ2-3; 7 positions match TRBD1. Trimming at V came to 2 bases and at J to 0 bases, leaving 11 bases not matched to a gene. Germline CDR1 reads SNHLY; CDR2 reads FYNNEI. The CDR3 sequence is 18 residues long. CDR3 bases: TGTGCCAGCAGTGAAAGAACAGTAGGGGGCAAGAGCACAGATACGCAGTATTTT. This translates into CASSERTVGGKSTDTQYF.

The V and J genes are TRBV19 and TRBJ2-7; D remains unclear. CDR3 length equals 13 residues. The V end lost 0 bases, the J end lost 2 bases, and 5 bases lay between the germline ends. The germline CDR1 and CDR2 sequences are LNHDA and SQIVND (reference sequence). The CDR3 DNA sequence: TGTGCCAGTAGTATAGAGCCAGCCTACGAGCAGTACTTC. Translation gives CASSIEPAYEQYF.

The chain couples TRBV5-4 to TRBJ1-1; D possibly corresponds to TRBD1 (6 bases). The length of the CDR3 is 14 residues. From germline, CDR1 is SGHNT and CDR2 YYREEE (reference sequence). The V and J ends lost 0 bases and 0 bases respectively, with 6 bases between them. The chain's CDR3 is CASSLEGVNTEAFF. The CDR3 DNA is TGTGCCAGCAGCTTGGAGGGGGTGAACACTGAAGCTTTCTTT.

The gene calls are TRBV6-5 and TRBJ1-2; TRBD1 matches at 10 bases. Germline V gene data show CDR1 as MNHEY and CDR2 as SVGAGI. V was pared by 5 bases and J by 6 bases, with 9 bases of the junction left unmatched. There are 15 residues in the CDR3. The CDR3 spells CASSNSGTGVNGYTF. CDR3 nucleotides: TGTGCCAGCAGTAATTCCGGGACAGGGGTCAATGGCTACACCTTC.

This clone came up once. DNA for the CDR3: TGCGCCAGCAGCTCGGTTAATGCAGATACGCAGTATTTT. This encodes CASSSVNADTQYF. This rearrangement joins TRBV5-1 to TRBJ2-3, with no clear D. The CDR3 is 13 residues long. Germline CDR1 SGHRS, CDR2 YFSETQ. With 3 bases removed from V and 4 bases from J, the gap between germline ends came to 9 bases.

The gene calls are TRBV9 and TRBJ2-7, with a weak D call TRBD1 (6 bases). There are 15 residues in the CDR3. Germline V gene data show CDR1 as SGDLS and CDR2 as YYNGEE. Trimming stripped 4 bases from V and 7 bases from J, with 21 bases between. CDR3 bases: TGTGCCAGCAGCCTAGGTGCGGCAGGGGTAGGGGAGCAGTACTTC. It encodes CASSLGAAGVGEQYF. The full variable domain, its missing parts supplied by reference TRBV9 and TRBJ2-7, is DSGVTQTPKHLITATGQRVTLRCSPRSGDLSVYWYQQSLDQGLQFLIQYYNGEERAKGNILERFSAQQFPDLHSELNLSSLELGDSALYFCASSLGAAGVGEQYFGPGTRLTVT.

CDR3 DNA: TGTGCCAGCTCAGCAGGGGTTAACTATGGCTACACCTTC. Its protein product is CASSAGVNYGYTF. The genes are TRBV27 and TRBJ1-2; a possible D gene is TRBD1 (6 bases). CDR3 length: 13 amino acids. The germline V gene encodes CDR1 MNHEY and CDR2 SMNVEV (reference sequence). With 8 bases removed from V and 1 base from J, the gap between germline ends came to 11 bases.

The chain couples TRBV7-8 to TRBJ2-7; TRBD1 matches 7 bases. The CDR3 extends over 13 amino acids. Germline V gene sequence: CDR1 SGHVS, CDR2 FQNEAQ. V was clipped by 4 bases and J by 4 bases; unmatched bases: 4. Here the CDR3 DNA reads TGTGCCAGCAGCTCGGTACAGGGGTACGAGCAGTACTTC. This gives the protein CASSSVQGYEQYF.

The V call is TRBV4-1, the J call TRBJ2-7; D is uncertain. V was shortened by 1 base and J by 3 bases, with 13 bases between the two germline ends. The length of the CDR3 is 15 residues. Germline V CDR1 and CDR2: MGHRA, YSYEKL. CDR3 sequence (DNA): TGCGCCAGCAGCCAAGTTCACGGGTACCTCTACGAGCAGTACTTC. Translated: CASSQVHGYLYEQYF.

This clone was counted once. The chain recombines TRBV5-8 with TRBJ2-5; D gene uncertain. The germline V and J ends were trimmed by 6 bases and 2 bases, with 11 bases remaining between them. Germline V gives CDR1 SGHTS, CDR2 YDEGEE. This CDR3 comprises 13 residues. CDR3 DNA sequence: TGTGCCAGCAACCCCCTCCCGCAAGAGACCCAGTACTTC. Amino acids: CASNPLPQETQYF.

CDR3 nucleotides: TGTGCCAGCAGCTCCACTAGCTACAATGAGCAGTTCTTC. This translates into CASSSTSYNEQFF. The rearrangement links TRBV9 to TRBJ2-1, with D tentatively TRBD2 (5 bases). V dropped 4 bases and J dropped 3 bases, with 8 bases sitting between them. CDR1 is SGDLS and CDR2 is YYNGEE in the germline V gene. The CDR3 has 13 residues.

In this sample, this clone turned up once. The CDR3 bases are TGTGCCAGCAGTCCAGACAGGGCGAACACTGAAGCTTTCTTT. It specifies CASSPDRANTEAFF. This chain links TRBV6-5 with TRBJ1-1; 7 bases fit TRBD1. The V and J ends lost 5 bases and 1 base, in that order; junction bases with no gene match: 4. Per the germline V gene, CDR1 is MNHEY and CDR2 is SVGAGI. The CDR3 is 14 residues long.